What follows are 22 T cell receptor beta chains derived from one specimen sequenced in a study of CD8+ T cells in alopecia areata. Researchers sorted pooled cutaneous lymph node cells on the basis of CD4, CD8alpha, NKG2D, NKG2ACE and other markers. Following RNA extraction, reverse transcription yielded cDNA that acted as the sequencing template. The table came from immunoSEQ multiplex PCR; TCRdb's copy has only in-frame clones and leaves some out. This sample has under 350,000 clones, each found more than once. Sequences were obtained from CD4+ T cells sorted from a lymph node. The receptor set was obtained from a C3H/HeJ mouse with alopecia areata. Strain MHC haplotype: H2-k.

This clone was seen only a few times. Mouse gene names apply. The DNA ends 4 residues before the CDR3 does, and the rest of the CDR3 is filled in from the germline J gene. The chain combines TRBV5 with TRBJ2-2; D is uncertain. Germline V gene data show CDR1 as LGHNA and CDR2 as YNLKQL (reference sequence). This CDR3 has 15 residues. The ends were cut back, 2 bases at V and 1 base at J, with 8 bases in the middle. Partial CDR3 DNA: TGTGCCAGCAGCCAAAATAGACTAAACACCGGG. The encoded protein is CASSQNRLNTG. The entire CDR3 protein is CASSQNRLNTGQLYF.

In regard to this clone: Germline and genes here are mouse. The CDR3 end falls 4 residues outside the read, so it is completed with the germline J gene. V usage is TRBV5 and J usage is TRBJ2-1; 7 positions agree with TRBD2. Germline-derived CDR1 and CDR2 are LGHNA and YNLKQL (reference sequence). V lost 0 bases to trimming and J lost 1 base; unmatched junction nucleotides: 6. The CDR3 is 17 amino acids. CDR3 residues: CASSQDAGGWNYAEQFF. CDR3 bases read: TGTGCCAGCAGCCAAGATGCGGGGGGGTGGAACTATGCT.

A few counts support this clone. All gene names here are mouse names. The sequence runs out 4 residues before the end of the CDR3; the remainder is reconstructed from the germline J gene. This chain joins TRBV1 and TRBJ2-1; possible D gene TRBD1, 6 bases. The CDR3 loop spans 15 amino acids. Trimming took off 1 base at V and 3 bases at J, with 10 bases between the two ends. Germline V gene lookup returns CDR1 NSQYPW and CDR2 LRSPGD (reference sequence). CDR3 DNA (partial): TGCACCTGCAGTGCAGCCAGGGGCGGCTATGCT. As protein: CTCSAARGGYA. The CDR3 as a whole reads CTCSAARGGYAEQFF. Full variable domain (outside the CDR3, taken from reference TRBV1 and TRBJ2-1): VTLLEQNPRWRLVPRGQAVNLRCILKNSQYPWMSWYQQDLQKQLQWLFTLRSPGDKEVKSLPGADYLATRVTDTELRLQVANMSQGRTLYCTCSAARGGYAEQFFGPGTRLTVL.

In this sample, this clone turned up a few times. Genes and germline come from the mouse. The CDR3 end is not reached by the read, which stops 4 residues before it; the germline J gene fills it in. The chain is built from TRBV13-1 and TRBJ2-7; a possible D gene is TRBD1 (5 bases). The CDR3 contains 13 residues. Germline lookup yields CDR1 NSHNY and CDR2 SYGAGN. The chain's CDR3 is CASSDSQGYEQYF. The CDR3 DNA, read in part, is TGTGCCAGCAGTGATTCGCAGGGTTAT.

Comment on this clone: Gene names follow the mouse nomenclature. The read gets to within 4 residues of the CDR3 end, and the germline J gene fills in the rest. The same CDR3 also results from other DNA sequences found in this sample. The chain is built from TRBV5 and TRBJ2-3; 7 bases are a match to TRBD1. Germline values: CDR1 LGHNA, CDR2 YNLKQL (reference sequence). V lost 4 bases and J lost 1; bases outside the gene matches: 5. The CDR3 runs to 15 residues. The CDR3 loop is CASSPRDRGAETLYF. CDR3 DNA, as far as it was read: TGTGCCAGCAGCCCCCGGGACAGAGGTGCAGAA.

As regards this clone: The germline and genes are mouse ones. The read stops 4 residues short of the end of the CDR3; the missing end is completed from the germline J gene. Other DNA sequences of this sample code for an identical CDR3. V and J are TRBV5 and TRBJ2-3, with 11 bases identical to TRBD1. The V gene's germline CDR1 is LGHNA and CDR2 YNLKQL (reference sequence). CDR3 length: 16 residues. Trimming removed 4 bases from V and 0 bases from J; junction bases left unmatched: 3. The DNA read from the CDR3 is TGTGCCAGCAGCCCCGGGACAGGGGGTAGTGCAGAA. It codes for CASSPGTGGSAE. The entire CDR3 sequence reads CASSPGTGGSAETLYF.

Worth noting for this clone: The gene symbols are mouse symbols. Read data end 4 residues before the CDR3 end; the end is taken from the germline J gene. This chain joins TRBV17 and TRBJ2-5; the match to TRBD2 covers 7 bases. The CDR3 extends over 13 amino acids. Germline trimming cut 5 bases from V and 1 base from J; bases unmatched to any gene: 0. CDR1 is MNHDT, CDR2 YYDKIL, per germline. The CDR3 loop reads CASSGGDQDTQYF. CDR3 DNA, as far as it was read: TGTGCTAGCAGTGGGGGGGACCAAGAC. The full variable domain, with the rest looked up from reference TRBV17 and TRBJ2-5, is DTTVKQNPRYKLARVGKPVNLICSQTMNHDTMYWYQKKPNQAPKLLLFYYDKILNREADTFEKFQSSRPNNSFCSLYIGSAGLEYSAMYLCASSGGDQDTQYFGPGTRLLVL.

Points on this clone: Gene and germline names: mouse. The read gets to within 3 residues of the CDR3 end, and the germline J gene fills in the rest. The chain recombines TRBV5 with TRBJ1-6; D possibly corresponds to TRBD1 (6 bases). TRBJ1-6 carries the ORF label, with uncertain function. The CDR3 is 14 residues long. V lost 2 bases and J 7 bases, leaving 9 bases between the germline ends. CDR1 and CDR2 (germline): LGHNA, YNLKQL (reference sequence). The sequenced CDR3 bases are TGTGCCAGCAGCCAAAAAGGACAGAATTCGCCC. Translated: CASSQKGQNSP. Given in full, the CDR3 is CASSQKGQNSPLYF.

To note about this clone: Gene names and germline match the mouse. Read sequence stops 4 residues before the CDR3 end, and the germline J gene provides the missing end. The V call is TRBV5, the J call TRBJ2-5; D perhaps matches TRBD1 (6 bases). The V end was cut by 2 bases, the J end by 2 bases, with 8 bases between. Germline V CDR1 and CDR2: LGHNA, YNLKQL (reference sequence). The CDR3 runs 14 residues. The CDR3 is CASSQRTAQDTQYF. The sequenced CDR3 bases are TGTGCCAGCAGCCAACGGACAGCCCAAGAC.

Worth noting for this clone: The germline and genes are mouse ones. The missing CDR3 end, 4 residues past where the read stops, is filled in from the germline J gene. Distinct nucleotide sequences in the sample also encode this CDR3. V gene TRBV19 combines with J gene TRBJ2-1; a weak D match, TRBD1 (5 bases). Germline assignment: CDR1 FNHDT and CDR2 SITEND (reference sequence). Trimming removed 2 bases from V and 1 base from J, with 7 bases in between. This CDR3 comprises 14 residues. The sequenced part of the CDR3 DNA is TGTGCCAGCAGTATCGAGGGGAACTATGCT. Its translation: CASSIEGNYA. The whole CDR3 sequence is CASSIEGNYAEQFF.

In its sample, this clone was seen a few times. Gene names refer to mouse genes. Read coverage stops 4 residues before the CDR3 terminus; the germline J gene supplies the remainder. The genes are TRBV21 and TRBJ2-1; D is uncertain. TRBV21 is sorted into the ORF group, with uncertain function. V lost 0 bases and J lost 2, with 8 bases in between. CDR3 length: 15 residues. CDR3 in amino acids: CASSQSEQYYAEQFF. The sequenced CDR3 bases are TGTGCTAGCAGTCAATCTGAGCAGTACTATGCT.

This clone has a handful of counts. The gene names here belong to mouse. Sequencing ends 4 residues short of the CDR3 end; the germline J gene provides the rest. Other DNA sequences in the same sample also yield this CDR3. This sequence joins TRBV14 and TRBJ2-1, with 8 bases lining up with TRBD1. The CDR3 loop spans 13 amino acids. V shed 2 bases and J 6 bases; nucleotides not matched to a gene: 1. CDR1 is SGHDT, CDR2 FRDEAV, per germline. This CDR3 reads CASSLGQGAEQFF. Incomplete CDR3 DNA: TGTGCCAGCAGTTTAGGACAGGGTGCT.

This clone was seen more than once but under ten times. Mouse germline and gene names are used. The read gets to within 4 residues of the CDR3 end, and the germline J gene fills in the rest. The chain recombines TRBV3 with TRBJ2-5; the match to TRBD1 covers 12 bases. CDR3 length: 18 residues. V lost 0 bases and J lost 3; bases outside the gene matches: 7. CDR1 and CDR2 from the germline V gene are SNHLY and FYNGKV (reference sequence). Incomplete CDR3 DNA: TGTGCCAGCAGCTTAGCGACCGGGACAGGGGGCAGGCAAGAC. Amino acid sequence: CASSLATGTGGRQD. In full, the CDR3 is CASSLATGTGGRQDTQYF.

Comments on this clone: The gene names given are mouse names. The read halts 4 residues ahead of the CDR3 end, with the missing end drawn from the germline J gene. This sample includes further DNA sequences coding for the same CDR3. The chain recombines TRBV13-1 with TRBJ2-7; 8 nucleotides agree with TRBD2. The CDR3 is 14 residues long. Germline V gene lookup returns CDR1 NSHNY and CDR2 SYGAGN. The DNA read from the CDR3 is TGTGCCAGCAGTGAACCTGGGGGGCCATAT. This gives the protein CASSEPGGPY. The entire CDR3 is CASSEPGGPYEQYF.

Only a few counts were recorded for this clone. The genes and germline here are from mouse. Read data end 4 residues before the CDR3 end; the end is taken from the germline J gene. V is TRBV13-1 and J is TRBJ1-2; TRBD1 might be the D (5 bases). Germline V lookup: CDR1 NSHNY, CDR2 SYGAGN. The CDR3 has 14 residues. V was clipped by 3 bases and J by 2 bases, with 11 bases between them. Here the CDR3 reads CASSAGRGNSDYTF. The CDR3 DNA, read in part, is TGTGCCAGCAGTGCCGGGAGGGGTAACTCC.

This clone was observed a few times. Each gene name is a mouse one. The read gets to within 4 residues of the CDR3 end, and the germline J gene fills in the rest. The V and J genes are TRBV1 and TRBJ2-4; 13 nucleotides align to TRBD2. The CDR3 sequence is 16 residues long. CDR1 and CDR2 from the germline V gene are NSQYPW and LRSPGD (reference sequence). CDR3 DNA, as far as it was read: TGCACCTGCAGTGCAGATCTGGGACTGGGGGGGAAC. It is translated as CTCSADLGLGGN. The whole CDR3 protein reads CTCSADLGLGGNTLYF. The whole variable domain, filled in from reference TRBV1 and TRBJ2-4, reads VTLLEQNPRWRLVPRGQAVNLRCILKNSQYPWMSWYQQDLQKQLQWLFTLRSPGDKEVKSLPGADYLATRVTDTELRLQVANMSQGRTLYCTCSADLGLGGNTLYFGAGTRLSVL.

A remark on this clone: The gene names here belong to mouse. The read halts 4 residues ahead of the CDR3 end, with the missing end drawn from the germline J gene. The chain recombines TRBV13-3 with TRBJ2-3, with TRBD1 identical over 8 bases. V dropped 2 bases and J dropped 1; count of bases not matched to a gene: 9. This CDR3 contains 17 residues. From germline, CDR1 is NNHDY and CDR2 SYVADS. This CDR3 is CASSEPSGGAGAETLYF. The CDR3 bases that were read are TGTGCCAGCAGTGAGCCCTCAGGGGGCGCAGGTGCAGAA.

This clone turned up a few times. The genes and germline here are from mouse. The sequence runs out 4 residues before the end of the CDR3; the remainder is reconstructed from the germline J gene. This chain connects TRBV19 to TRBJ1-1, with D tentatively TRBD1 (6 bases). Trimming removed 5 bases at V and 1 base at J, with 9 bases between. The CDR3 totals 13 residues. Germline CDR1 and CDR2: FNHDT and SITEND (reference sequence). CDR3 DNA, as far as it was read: TGTGCCAGCAGCCTCAGGGGAAACACA. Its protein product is CASSLRGNT. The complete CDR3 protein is CASSLRGNTEVFF. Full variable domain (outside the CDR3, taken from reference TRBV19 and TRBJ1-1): GGIITQTPKFLIGQEGQKLTLKCQQNFNHDTMYWYRQDSGKGLRLIYYSITENDLQKGDLSEGYDASREKKSSFSLTVTSAQKNEMAVFLCASSLRGNTEVFFGKGTRLTVV.

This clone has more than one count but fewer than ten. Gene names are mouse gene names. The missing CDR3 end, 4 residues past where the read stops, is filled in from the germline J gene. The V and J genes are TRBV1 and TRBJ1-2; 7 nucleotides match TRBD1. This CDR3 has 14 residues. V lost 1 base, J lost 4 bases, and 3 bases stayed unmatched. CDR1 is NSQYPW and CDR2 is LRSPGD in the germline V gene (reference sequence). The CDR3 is CTCSAVQGGSDYTF. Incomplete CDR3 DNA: TGCACCTGCAGTGCAGTCCAGGGGGGCTCC. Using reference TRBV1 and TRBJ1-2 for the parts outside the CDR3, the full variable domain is VTLLEQNPRWRLVPRGQAVNLRCILKNSQYPWMSWYQQDLQKQLQWLFTLRSPGDKEVKSLPGADYLATRVTDTELRLQVANMSQGRTLYCTCSAVQGGSDYTFGSGTRLLVI.

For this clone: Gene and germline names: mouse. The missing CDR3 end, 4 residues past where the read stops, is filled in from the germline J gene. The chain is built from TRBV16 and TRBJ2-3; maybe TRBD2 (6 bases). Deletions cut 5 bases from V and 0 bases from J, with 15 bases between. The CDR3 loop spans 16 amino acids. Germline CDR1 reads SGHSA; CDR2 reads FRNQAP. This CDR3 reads CASSLPLGTSAETLYF. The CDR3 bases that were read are TGTGCAAGCAGCCTCCCTCTGGGGACTAGTGCAGAA. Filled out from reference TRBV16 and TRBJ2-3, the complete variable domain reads NAGVIQTPRHKVTGKGQEATLWCEPISGHSAVFWYRQTIVQGLEFLTYFRNQAPIDDSGMPKERFSAQMPNQSHSTLKIQSTQPQDSAVYLCASSLPLGTSAETLYFGSGTRLTVL.

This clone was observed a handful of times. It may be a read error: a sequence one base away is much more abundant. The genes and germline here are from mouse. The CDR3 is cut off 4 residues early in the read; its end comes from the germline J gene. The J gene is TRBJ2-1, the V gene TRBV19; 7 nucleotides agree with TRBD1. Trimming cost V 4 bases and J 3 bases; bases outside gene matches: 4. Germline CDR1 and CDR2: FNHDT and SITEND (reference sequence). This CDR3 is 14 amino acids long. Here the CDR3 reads CASSARDSYAEQFF. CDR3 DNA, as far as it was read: TGTGCCAGCAGTGCCCGGGACAGCTATGCT.

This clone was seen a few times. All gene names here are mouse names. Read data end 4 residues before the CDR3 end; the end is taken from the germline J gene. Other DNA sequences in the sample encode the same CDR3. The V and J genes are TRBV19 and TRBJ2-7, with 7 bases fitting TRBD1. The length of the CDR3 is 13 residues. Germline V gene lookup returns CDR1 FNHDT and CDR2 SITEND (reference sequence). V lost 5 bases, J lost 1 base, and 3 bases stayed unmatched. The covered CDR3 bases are TGTGCCAGCAGCCGGGACAGATCCTAT. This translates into CASSRDRSY. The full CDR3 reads CASSRDRSYEQYF.